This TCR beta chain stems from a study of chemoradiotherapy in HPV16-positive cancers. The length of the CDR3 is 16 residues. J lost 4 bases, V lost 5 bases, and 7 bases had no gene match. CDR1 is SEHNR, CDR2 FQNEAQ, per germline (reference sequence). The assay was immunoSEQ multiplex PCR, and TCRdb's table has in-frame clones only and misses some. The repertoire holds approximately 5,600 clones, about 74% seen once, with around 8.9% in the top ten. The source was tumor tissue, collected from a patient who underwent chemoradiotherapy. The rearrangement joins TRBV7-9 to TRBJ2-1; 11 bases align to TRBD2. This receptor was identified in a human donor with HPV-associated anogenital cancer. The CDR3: CASSGILAGVYNEQFF. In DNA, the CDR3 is TGTGCCAGCAGCGGAATACTAGCGGGAGTTTACAATGAGCAGTTCTTC.